What follows describes a single T cell receptor beta chain. Its target is unknown. This specimen belongs to a study of blood T cells in healthy people across ages. Whole-study results and caveats: Changes in expanded clonotypes were possibly confounded, as the CMV status of donors was unknown.

Germline V gives CDR1 DFQATT, CDR2 SNEGSKA (reference sequence). This CDR3 contains 18 residues. V shed 3 bases, J shed 6 bases, and the junction held 19 bases outside the gene matches. Using a J-beta primer mix together with a sample-barcoded 5' primer, a second PCR was run for roughly 6 to 11 cycles. TCRdb fed the 5' RACE reads into MiXCR, producing one record per CDR3 protein. This table has 660,000 or so distinct CDR3 sequences, roughly 50% appearing once. The sequencing input was blood. The chain joins TRBV20-1 to TRBJ2-1; 8 nucleotides align to TRBD2. The receptor comes from a man aged 60 to 75 in good health. The chain's CDR3 is CSASFIQTAGALGNEQFF. CDR3 DNA: TGCAGTGCTAGTTTTATCCAAACAGCGGGGGCCCTAGGCAATGAGCAGTTCTTC.